What follows describes a single TCR beta chain. Its antigen remains unknown. This CDR3 has 13 residues. From germline, CDR1 is MNHEY and CDR2 SVGAGI. V was clipped by 8 bases and J by 5 bases; unmatched bases: 4. The data derive from a study of cytomegalovirus exposure and HLA in healthy donors. Study-wide findings and caveats: Another analysis was done later, and it associated around 17,000 TCR beta sequences with HLA alleles at 0.05 false discovery rate. The study recorded 164 TCR beta chains that were cytomegalovirus-associated.

Primers included in the PCR were 60 Vbeta and 13 Jbeta primers. Clones were sequenced by immunoSEQ multiplex PCR, and TCRdb holds only the in-frame ones, with some missing. The sample has about 140,000 clones; about 79% are singletons. The chain recombines TRBV6-5 with TRBJ2-1, with 9 nucleotides matching TRBD2. The TCR sequence derives from a female donor in good health and CMV-seropositive. Source material: PBMCs. CDR3 in amino acids: CASRLAGHNEQFF. CDR3 DNA sequence: TGTGCCAGCCGCCTAGCGGGGCACAATGAGCAGTTCTTC.